This T cell receptor (beta chain) was sequenced during a study of shared clonotypes between healthy human individuals. Study-wide background: Per-donor plates numbered three CD4 naive, three CD4 memory, two CD8 naive and one CD8 memory.

Profiling relied on immunoSEQ multiplex PCR, and the TCRdb table lists in-frame clones only, not all of them. The table has a few million clones, approximately 92% seen once; the top ten hold about 0.13%. CDR3 length: 14 amino acids. The trim removed 6 bases at V and 3 bases at J, leaving 6 bases unmatched. Germline assignment: CDR1 SNHLY and CDR2 FYNNEI. Material for sequencing was naive CD4+ T cells sorted from blood. As for subset: CD45RA+ positively selected. This chain uses TRBV2 with TRBJ2-5; 8 nucleotides line up with TRBD2. This receptor was obtained from a man between 18 and 29 years old in good health. The CDR3, as DNA: TGTGCCAGCAGCCGCGGGGGGCGAGAAGAGACCCAGTACTTC. As protein: CASSRGGREETQYF.